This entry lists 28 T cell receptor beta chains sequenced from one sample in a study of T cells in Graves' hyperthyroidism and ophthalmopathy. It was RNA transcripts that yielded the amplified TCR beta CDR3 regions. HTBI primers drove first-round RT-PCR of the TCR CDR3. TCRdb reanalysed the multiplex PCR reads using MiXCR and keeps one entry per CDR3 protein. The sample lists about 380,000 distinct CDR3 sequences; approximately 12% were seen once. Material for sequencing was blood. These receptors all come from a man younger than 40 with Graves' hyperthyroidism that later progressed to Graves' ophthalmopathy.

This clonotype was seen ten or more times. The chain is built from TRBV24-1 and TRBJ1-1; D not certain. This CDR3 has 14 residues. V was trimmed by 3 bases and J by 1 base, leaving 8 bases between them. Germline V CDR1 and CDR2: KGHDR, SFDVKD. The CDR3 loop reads CATSDTDGNTEAFF. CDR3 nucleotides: TGTGCCACCAGTGATACGGACGGGAACACTGAAGCTTTCTTT.

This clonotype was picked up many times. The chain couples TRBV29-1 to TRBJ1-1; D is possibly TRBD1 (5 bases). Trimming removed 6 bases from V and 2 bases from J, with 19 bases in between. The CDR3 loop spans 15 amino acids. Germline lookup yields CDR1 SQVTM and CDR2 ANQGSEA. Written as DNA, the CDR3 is TGCAGCGTACTACAGGAGACCTGGAGTAACACTGAAGCTTTCTTT. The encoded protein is CSVLQETWSNTEAFF.

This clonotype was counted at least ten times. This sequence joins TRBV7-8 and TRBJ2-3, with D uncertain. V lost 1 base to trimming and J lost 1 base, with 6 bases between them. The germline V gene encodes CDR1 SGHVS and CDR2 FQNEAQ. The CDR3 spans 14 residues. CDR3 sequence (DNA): TGTGCCAGCAGCTTAGACGTGGGCACAGATACGCAGTATTTT. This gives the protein CASSLDVGTDTQYF.

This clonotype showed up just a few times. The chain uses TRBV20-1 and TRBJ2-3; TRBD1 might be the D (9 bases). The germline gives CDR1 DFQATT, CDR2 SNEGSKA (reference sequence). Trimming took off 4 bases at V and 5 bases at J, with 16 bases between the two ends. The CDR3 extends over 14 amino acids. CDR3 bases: TGCAGTGCTACGGGGGGGACAGGGCAAGATACGCAGTATTTT. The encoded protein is CSATGGTGQDTQYF.

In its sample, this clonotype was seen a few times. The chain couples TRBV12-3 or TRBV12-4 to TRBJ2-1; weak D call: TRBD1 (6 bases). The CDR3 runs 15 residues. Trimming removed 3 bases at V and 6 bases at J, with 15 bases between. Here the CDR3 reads CASSFPQGSGNEQFF. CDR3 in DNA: TGTGCCAGCAGTTTCCCCCAGGGGTCAGGCAATGAGCAGTTCTTC.

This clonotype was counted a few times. The CDR3 loop is CASSFSGTPVINYGYTF. The CDR3 bases are TGTGCCAGCAGTTTTTCCGGGACCCCCGTTATTAACTATGGCTACACCTTC. This chain links TRBV6-1 with TRBJ1-2, with a possible D match to TRBD1 (5 bases). Trimming removed 5 bases from V and 1 base from J, with 20 bases in between. The CDR3 consists of 17 residues. In germline, CDR1 is MNHNS, CDR2 SASEGT.

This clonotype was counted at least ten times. DNA for the CDR3: TGTGCCTGGAGTGTTGGGTGGGATCAGCCCCAGCATTTT. Translated: CAWSVGWDQPQHF. This rearrangement joins TRBV30 to TRBJ1-5; D uncertain. This CDR3 comprises 13 residues. Between the trimmed V and J ends, which lost 0 bases and 5 bases, there was a span of 8 bases. Looked up from germline, CDR1 is GTSNPN and CDR2 is SVGIG (reference sequence).

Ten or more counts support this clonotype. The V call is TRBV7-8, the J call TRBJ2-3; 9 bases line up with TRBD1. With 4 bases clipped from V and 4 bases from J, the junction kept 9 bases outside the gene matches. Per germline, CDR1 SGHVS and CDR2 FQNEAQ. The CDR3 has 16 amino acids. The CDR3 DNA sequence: TGTGCCAGCAGCTCTCCCTCGGGACAGGGCGCAGATACGCAGTATTTT. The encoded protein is CASSSPSGQGADTQYF.

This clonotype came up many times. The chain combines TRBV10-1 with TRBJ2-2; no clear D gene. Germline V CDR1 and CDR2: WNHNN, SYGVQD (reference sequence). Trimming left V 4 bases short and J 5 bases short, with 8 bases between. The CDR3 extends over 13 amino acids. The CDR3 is CASSGLGTGELFF. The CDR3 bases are TGCGCCAGCAGTGGCCTAGGGACCGGGGAGCTGTTTTTT.

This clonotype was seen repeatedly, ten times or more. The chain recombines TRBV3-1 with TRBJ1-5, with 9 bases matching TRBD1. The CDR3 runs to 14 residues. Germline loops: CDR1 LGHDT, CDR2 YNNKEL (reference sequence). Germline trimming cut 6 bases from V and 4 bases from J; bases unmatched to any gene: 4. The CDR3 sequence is CASRGQGSNQPQHF. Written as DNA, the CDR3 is TGTGCCAGCAGGGGACAGGGATCGAATCAGCCCCAGCATTTT.

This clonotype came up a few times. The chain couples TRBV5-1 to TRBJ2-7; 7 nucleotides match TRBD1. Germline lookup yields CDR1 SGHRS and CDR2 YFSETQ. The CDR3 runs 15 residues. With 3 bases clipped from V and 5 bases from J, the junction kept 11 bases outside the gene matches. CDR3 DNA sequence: TGCGCCAGCAGCTCGAGCCCGAGACAGGGCAACGAGCAGTACTTC. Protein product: CASSSSPRQGNEQYF.

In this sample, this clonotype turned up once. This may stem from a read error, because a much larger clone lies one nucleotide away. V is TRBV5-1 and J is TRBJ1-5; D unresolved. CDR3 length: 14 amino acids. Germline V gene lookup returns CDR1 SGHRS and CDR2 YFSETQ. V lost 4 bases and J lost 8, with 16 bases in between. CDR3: CASSPETDFKPQHF. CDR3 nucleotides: TGCGCCAGCAGCCCCGAGACGGATTTTAAGCCCCAGCATTTT.

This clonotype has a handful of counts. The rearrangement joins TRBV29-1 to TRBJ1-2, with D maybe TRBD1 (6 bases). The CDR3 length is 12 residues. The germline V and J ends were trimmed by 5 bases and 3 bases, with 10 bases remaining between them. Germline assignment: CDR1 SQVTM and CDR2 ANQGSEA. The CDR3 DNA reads TGCAGCGTTCTAAGGGGGGACTATGGCTACACCTTC. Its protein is CSVLRGDYGYTF.

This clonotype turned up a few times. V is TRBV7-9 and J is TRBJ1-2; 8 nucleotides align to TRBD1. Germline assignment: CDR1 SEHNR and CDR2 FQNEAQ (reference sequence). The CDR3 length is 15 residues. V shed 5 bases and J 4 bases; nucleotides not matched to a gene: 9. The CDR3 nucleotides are TGTGCCAGCAGCCCATGGACAGGGCTAGGCTATGGCTACACCTTC. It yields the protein CASSPWTGLGYGYTF.

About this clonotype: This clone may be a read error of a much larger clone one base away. The CDR3 loop is CASGVGKRTEAFF. The CDR3 DNA is TGTGCCAGCGGTGTCGGGAAACGCACTGAAGCTTTCTTT. The chain is built from TRBV12-3 or TRBV12-4 and TRBJ1-1; D remains unclear. The CDR3 has 13 residues. Trimming removed 8 bases from V and 4 bases from J, with 14 bases in between.

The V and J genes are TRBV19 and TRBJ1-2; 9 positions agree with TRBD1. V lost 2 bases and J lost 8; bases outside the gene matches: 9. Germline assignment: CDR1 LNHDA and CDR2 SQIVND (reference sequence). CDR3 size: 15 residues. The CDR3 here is CASSIRGQGGDGYTF. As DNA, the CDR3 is TGTGCCAGTAGTATAAGGGGACAGGGCGGCGACGGCTACACCTTC.

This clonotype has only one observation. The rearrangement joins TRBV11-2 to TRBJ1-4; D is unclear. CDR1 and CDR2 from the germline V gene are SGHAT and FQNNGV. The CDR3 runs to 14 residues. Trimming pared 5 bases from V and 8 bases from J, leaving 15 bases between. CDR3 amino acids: CASSTPSGVEKLFF. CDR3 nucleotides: TGTGCCAGCAGCACACCGAGCGGGGTCGAAAAACTGTTTTTT.

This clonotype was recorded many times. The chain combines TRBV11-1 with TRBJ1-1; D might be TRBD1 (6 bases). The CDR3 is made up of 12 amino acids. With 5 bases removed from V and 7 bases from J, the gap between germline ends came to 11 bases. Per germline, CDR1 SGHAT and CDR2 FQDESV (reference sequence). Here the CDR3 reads CASSLDRVEAFF. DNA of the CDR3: TGTGCCAGCAGCCTGGACAGAGTTGAAGCTTTCTTT.

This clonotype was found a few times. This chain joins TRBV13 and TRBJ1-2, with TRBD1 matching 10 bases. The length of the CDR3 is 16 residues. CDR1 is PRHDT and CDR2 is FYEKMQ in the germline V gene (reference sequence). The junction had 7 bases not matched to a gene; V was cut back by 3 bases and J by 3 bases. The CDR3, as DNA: TGTGCCAGCAGCTTCCGGGACAGGGGCCTTCACTATGGCTACACCTTC. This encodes CASSFRDRGLHYGYTF. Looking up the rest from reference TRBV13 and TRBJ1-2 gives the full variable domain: AAGVIQSPRHLIKEKRETATLKCYPIPRHDTVYWYQQGPGQDPQFLISFYEKMQSDKGSIPDRFSAQQFSDYHSELNMSSLELGDSALYFCASSFRDRGLHYGYTFGSGTRLTVV.

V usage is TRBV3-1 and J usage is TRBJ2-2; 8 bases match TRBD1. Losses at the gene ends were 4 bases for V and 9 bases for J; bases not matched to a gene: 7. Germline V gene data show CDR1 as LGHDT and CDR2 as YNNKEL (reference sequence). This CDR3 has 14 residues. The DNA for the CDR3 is TGTGCCAGCAGCCTCGGGACAGGAGGACGGGAGCTGTTTTTT. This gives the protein CASSLGTGGRELFF.

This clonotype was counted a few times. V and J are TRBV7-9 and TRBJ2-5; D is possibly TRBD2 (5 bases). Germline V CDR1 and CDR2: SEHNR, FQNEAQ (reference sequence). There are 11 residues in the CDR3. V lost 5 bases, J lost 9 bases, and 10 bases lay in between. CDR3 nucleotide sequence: TGTGCCAGCAGCCAGTCCGGGGCCCAGTACTTC. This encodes CASSQSGAQYF.

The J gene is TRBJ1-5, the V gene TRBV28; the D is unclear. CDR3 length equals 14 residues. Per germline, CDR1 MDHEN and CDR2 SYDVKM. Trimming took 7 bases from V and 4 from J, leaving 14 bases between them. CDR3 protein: CASTLDGVNQPQHF. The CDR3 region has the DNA TGTGCCAGCACCTTAGACGGAGTAAATCAGCCCCAGCATTTT.

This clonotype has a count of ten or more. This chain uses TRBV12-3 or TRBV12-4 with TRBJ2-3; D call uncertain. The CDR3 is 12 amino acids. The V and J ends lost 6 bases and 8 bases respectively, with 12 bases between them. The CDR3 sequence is CASSPGRVTQYF. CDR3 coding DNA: TGTGCCAGCAGCCCAGGACGGGTTACGCAGTATTTT.

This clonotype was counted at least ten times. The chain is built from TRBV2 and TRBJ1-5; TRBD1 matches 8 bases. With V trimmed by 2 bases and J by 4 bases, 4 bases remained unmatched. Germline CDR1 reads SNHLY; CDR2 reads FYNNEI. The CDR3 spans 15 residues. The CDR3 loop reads CASSELGTGNQPQHF. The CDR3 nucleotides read TGTGCCAGCAGTGAATTGGGGACAGGAAATCAGCCCCAGCATTTT.

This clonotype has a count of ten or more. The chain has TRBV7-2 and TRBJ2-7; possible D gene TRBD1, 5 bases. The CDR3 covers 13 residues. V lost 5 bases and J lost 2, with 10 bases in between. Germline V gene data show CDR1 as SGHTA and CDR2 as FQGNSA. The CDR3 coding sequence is TGTGCCAGCAGCCCCAGGGCCCCCTACGAGCAGTACTTC. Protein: CASSPRAPYEQYF.

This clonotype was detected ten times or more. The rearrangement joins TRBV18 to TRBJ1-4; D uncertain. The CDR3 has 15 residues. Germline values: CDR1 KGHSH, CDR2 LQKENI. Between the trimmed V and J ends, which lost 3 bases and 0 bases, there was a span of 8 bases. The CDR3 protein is CASSPGRTTNEKLFF. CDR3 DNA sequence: TGTGCCAGCTCACCTGGTCGTACAACTAATGAAAAACTGTTTTTT.

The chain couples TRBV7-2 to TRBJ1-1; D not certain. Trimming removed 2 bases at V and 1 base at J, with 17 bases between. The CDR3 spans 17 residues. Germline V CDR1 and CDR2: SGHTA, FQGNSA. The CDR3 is CASSLQRTKKGNTEAFF. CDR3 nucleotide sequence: TGTGCCAGCAGCTTACAACGGACCAAAAAAGGGAACACTGAAGCTTTCTTT.

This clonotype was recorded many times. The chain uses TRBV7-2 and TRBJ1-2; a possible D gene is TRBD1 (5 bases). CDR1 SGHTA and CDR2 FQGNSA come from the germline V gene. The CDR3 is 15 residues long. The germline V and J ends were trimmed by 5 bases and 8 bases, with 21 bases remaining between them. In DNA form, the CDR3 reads TGTGCCAGCAGCAGGGGCGTAATGTCGATTTTGGGCTACACCTTC. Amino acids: CASSRGVMSILGYTF.